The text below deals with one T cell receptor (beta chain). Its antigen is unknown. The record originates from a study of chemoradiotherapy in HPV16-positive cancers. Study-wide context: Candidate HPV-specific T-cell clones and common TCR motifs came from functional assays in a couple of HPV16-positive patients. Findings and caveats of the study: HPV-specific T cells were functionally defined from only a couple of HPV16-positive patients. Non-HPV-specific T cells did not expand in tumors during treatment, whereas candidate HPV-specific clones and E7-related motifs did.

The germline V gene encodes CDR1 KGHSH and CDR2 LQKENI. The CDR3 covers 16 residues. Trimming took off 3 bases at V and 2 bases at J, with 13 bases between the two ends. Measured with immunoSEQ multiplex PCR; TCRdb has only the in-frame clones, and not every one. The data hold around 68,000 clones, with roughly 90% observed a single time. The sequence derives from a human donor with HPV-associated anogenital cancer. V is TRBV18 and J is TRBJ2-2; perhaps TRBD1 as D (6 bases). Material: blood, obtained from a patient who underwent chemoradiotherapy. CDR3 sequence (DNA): TGTGCCAGCTCACCTATGACAGGAATTAACACCGGGGAGCTGTTTTTT. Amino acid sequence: CASSPMTGINTGELFF.